The 19 T cell receptor beta chains reported below all come from one sample, sequenced in a study of vaccination and CD4 T cells after COVID-19. Their specific antigens are unknown. CD4+ T cells that had been cultured provided DNA sequenced with the Oncomine TCR Beta short-read assay. From CD4+ T cells that had been cultured, genomic DNA was extracted. TCRdb re-derived calls from the PCR reads in MiXCR, one entry per CDR3 protein. The sample contains 6,000 to 7,000 distinct CDR3 sequences, around a third of which appear only once. Documented treatment: approximately 9-day PBMC culture with coronavirus spike peptide pools or control peptides (ViraFEST assay). CD4+ T lymphocytes from the unexposed donor were collected before the COVID-19 pandemic (2011-2018). The sample consisted of CD4+ T cells from blood, cultured in vitro. The source is a human donor in good health.

J is TRBJ1-2 and V is TRBV5-1; TRBD1 is a possible D gene (5 bases). Germline V gene lookup returns CDR1 SGHRS and CDR2 YFSETQ. The CDR3 length is 13 residues. V dropped 4 bases and J dropped 7 bases, with 14 bases sitting between them. The CDR3 is CASSLWTSGGYTF. In DNA, the CDR3 is TGCGCCAGCAGCCTCTGGACATCGGGTGGCTACACCTTC.

The chain carries TRBV6-5 and TRBJ2-5, with a weak D call TRBD2 (6 bases). Trimming left V 0 bases short and J 5 bases short, with 19 bases between. This CDR3 region has 17 residues. CDR1 and CDR2 (germline): MNHEY, SVGAGI. Here the CDR3 DNA reads TGTGCCAGCAGTTACTCGAATAGTCAGGGACGGGGGGAGACCCAGTACTTC. This encodes CASSYSNSQGRGETQYF.

This clonotype was seen only a few times. This chain joins TRBV6-1 and TRBJ2-7, with D unresolved. This CDR3 is 10 amino acids long. CDR1 MNHNS and CDR2 SASEGT come from the germline V gene. Between the trimmed V and J ends, which lost 2 bases and 5 bases, there was a span of 1 base. The CDR3 is CASSENEQYF. The CDR3, as DNA: TGTGCCAGCAGTGAAAACGAGCAGTACTTC.

This chain connects TRBV28 to TRBJ1-6; TRBD1 might be the D (6 bases). The ends were cut back, 10 bases at V and 3 bases at J, with 10 bases in the middle. Germline loops: CDR1 MDHEN, CDR2 SYDVKM. The length of the CDR3 is 13 residues. The CDR3 DNA sequence: TGTGCCATCGGACAGAGCTATAATTCACCCCTCCACTTT. It encodes CAIGQSYNSPLHF.

This chain connects TRBV24-1 to TRBJ2-5; the match to TRBD1 covers 8 bases. V dropped 9 bases and J dropped 1; count of bases not matched to a gene: 12. This CDR3 comprises 16 residues. Germline V CDR1 and CDR2: KGHDR, SFDVKD. The CDR3 nucleotides are TGTGCCACCGGGACAGGACATACCCCGGGCCAAGAGACCCAGTACTTC. It yields the protein CATGTGHTPGQETQYF.

The chain uses TRBV28 and TRBJ2-3, with unresolved D. This CDR3 region has 15 residues. The V and J ends lost 8 bases and 2 bases respectively, with 17 bases between them. Looked up from germline, CDR1 is MDHEN and CDR2 is SYDVKM. The CDR3 sequence is CASPFVAQTTDTQYF. The CDR3 DNA follows: TGTGCCAGCCCTTTTGTTGCGCAGACCACAGATACGCAGTATTTT. The whole variable domain, filled in from reference TRBV28 and TRBJ2-3, reads DVKVTQSSRYLVKRTGEKVFLECVQDMDHENMFWYRQDPGLGLRLIYFSYDVKMKEKGDIPEGYSVSREKKERFSLILESASTNQTSMYLCASPFVAQTTDTQYFGPGTRLTVL.

This clonotype was seen only once. Without the conserved terminal phenylalanine or tryptophan, this CDR3 likely stems from a read error. The chain links TRBV28 to TRBJ1-2; D call uncertain. Germline-derived CDR1 and CDR2 are MDHEN and SYDVKM. V dropped 4 bases and J dropped 6 bases, with 9 bases sitting between them. The CDR3 consists of 12 residues. CDR3 amino acids: CASSSWEDGYTI. The CDR3 region has the DNA TGTGCCAGCAGTTCTTGGGAAGATGGCTACACCATC.

The CDR3 is CASSQDRATDTQYF. The DNA for the CDR3 is TGTGCCAGCAGCCAGGACAGGGCCACAGATACGCAGTATTTT. This sequence joins TRBV7-8 and TRBJ2-3, with 8 bases identical to TRBD1. CDR1 and CDR2 from the germline V gene are SGHVS and FQNEAQ. The V segment lost 5 bases and the J segment 2 bases; nucleotides outside the gene matches: 3. The CDR3 runs 14 residues.

J is TRBJ2-1 and V is TRBV20-1; tentatively, D is TRBD2 (6 bases). Germline loops: CDR1 DFQATT, CDR2 SNEGSKA (reference sequence). V was shortened by 2 bases and J by 9 bases, with 14 bases between the two germline ends. This CDR3 spans 13 amino acids. The chain's CDR3 is CSARLAQVGEQFF. CDR3 in DNA: TGCAGTGCTAGACTAGCGCAGGTGGGTGAGCAGTTCTTC.

This sequence joins TRBV24-1 and TRBJ2-7; D may be TRBD2 (7 bases). CDR3 length equals 14 residues. V was pared by 5 bases and J by 2 bases, with 12 bases between. Germline CDR1 KGHDR, CDR2 SFDVKD. DNA of the CDR3: TGTGCCACCAGTGGAGGCGGGGGCACCTACGAGCAGTACTTC. This sequence encodes CATSGGGGTYEQYF.

By share, this clonotype counts as medium-sized. CDR3 in DNA: TGTGCCAGCAGCTCCCGCGTGGGCGGGGGAGAGACCCAGTACTTC. Amino acid sequence: CASSSRVGGGETQYF. The chain carries TRBV7-2 and TRBJ2-5, with 7 bases matching TRBD2. CDR3 length: 15 residues. V shed 4 bases, J shed 4 bases, and the junction held 9 bases outside the gene matches. Germline lookup yields CDR1 SGHTA and CDR2 FQGNSA.

The chain has TRBV28 and TRBJ1-5, with TRBD1 matching over 7 bases. V lost 5 bases, J lost 5 bases, and 9 bases stayed unmatched. The CDR3 loop spans 15 amino acids. Germline CDR1 reads MDHEN; CDR2 reads SYDVKM. The CDR3 DNA follows: TGTGCCAGCAGTCCTTCGACAGGGATGCATCAGCCCCAGCATTTT. Its protein is CASSPSTGMHQPQHF.

This clonotype is deemed medium-sized (0.01 to 0.1%). The chain couples TRBV28 to TRBJ1-2; 7 nucleotides align to TRBD1. CDR3 length: 12 residues. CDR1 and CDR2 (germline): MDHEN, SYDVKM. V trimming: 9 bases; J trimming: 5 bases; junction bases outside the gene matches: 6. CDR3 region: CASNRDRYGYTF. CDR3 DNA: TGTGCCAGTAACCGGGACAGATATGGCTACACCTTC.

This clonotype is labeled as medium-sized. The gene calls are TRBV20-1 and TRBJ1-1; the D is unclear. CDR1 and CDR2 from the germline V gene are DFQATT and SNEGSKA (reference sequence). The CDR3 totals 12 residues. Trimming removed 6 bases at V and 3 bases at J, with 11 bases between. Here the CDR3 DNA reads TGCAGTGCCTATCCCCCGGACACTGAAGCTTTCTTT. It encodes CSAYPPDTEAFF.

V gene TRBV6-5 combines with J gene TRBJ2-3; D gene ambiguous. The V gene's germline CDR1 is MNHEY and CDR2 SVGAGI. This CDR3 contains 12 residues. Trimming cost V 3 bases and J 8 bases, with 9 bases left between them. CDR3 region: CASSYLRGTQYF. CDR3 nucleotide sequence: TGTGCCAGCAGTTATCTACGTGGTACGCAGTATTTT.

The table lists this clonotype with a few counts. J is TRBJ2-1 and V is TRBV24-1, with D hard to call. This CDR3 contains 15 residues. Trimming shortened V by 4 bases and J by 4 bases, and 13 bases separated the two germline ends. The germline V gene encodes CDR1 KGHDR and CDR2 SFDVKD. As DNA, the CDR3 is TGTGCCACCAGTGACCCTGTTGGGCCGTACAATGAGCAGTTCTTC. This codes for CATSDPVGPYNEQFF.

The chain employs TRBV21-1 and TRBJ2-3. TRBV21-1 is termed a pseudogene. This CDR3 comprises 15 residues. The CDR3 spells CASSEMVTSTDTQYF. CDR3 coding DNA: TGTGCCAGCAGCGAAATGGTAACTTCCACAGATACGCAGTATTTT.

The gene calls are TRBV7-9 and TRBJ2-1; D may be TRBD1 (5 bases). V gave up 1 base and J gave up 15 bases, with 13 bases separating them. Germline values: CDR1 SEHNR, CDR2 FQNEAQ (reference sequence). The CDR3 has 12 residues. This CDR3 reads CASSLGQGRVFF. The CDR3 nucleotides are TGTGCCAGCAGCTTAGGGCAGGGTCGAGTGTTCTTC.

This clonotype showed up just a few times. V and J are TRBV20-1 and TRBJ2-1; D may be TRBD2 (6 bases). CDR3 length: 13 amino acids. Looked up from germline, CDR1 is DFQATT and CDR2 is SNEGSKA (reference sequence). Written as DNA, the CDR3 is TGCACCCCCTCGGGGGAGCTGGACAATGAGCAGTTCTTC. Translating it yields CTPSGELDNEQFF.